One and the same sample provided the 27 T cell receptor beta chains below, sequenced in a study of long-term antiretroviral therapy in people with HIV. Researchers ran immunoSEQ v3.0 at survey level. Clones were read by immunoSEQ multiplex PCR, and TCRdb kept only the in-frame ones, dropping some. Found here are several thousand clones, about 77% of them singletons; the top ten hold more than 11%. Sequencing used unsorted PBMCs, obtained 0.4 years before starting antiretroviral therapy. Every receptor here comes from a man younger than 45 with HIV.

This clone was seen a single time. The V and J genes are TRBV5-4 and TRBJ1-2; possibly TRBD1 for D (6 bases). The germline V gene encodes CDR1 SGHNT and CDR2 YYREEE (reference sequence). The CDR3 is 16 amino acids. Trimming pared 0 bases from V and 8 bases from J, leaving 20 bases between. The DNA of the CDR3 is TGTGCCAGCAGCTTGGCCCATCCTTTAGGGGGGAAAGGCTACACCTTC. This translates into CASSLAHPLGGKGYTF.

This clone came up a few times. The CDR3 DNA reads TGTGCCTGCCAACAATACACAGGGACCGGGTCTGGAAACACCATATATTTT. It specifies CACQQYTGTGSGNTIYF. The chain has TRBV30 and TRBJ1-3; a weak D match, TRBD1 (6 bases). The V gene's germline CDR1 is GTSNPN and CDR2 SVGIG (reference sequence). There are 17 residues in the CDR3. V dropped 6 bases and J dropped 1 base, with 22 bases sitting between them.

The chain combines TRBV6-6 with TRBJ1-5, with D tentatively TRBD1 (6 bases). Trimming removed 2 bases at V and 3 bases at J, with 14 bases between. Germline CDR1 MNHNY, CDR2 SVGAGI (reference sequence). There are 16 residues in the CDR3. CDR3 sequence reads: CASSYPLGGLNQPQHF. In DNA form, the CDR3 reads TGTGCCAGCAGTTACCCCCTAGGGGGGCTCAATCAGCCCCAGCATTTT.

This clone was seen more than once but under ten times. V gene TRBV7-9 combines with J gene TRBJ2-1, with TRBD2 matching 9 bases. Germline trimming cut 5 bases from V and 4 bases from J; bases unmatched to any gene: 3. This CDR3 is built from 14 residues. Germline V gene lookup returns CDR1 SEHNR and CDR2 FQNEAQ (reference sequence). CDR3 amino acids: CASSRSGGYNEQFF. The CDR3 bases are TGTGCCAGCAGCCGTAGCGGGGGTTACAATGAGCAGTTCTTC. The variable domain in full, with the rest retrieved from reference TRBV7-9 and TRBJ2-1, is DTGVSQNPRHKITKRGQNVTFRCDPISEHNRLYWYRQTLGQGPEFLTYFQNEAQLEKSRLLSDRFSAERPKGSFSTLEIQRTEQGDSAMYLCASSRSGGYNEQFFGPGTRLTVL.

The V and J genes are TRBV18 and TRBJ2-7; D may be TRBD2 (6 bases). CDR1 is KGHSH, CDR2 LQKENI, per germline. The germline V and J ends were trimmed by 1 base and 7 bases, with 14 bases remaining between them. The CDR3 is 14 amino acids. CDR3 amino acids: CASSPRRDTKEQYF. CDR3 DNA sequence: TGTGCCAGCTCACCACGGCGGGATACCAAGGAGCAGTACTTC.

In its sample, this clone was seen a few times. The chain has TRBV14 and TRBJ1-1; 8 bases are a match to TRBD1. There are 14 residues in the CDR3. CDR1 is SGHDN and CDR2 is FVKESK in the germline V gene. The trim removed 6 bases at V and 4 bases at J, leaving 7 bases unmatched. The CDR3 loop is CASRGGGQGTEAFF. CDR3 bases: TGTGCCAGCAGGGGCGGCGGACAGGGCACTGAAGCTTTCTTT.

The J gene is TRBJ2-5, the V gene TRBV7-7, with 9 bases that match TRBD1. CDR3 length: 15 residues. Germline CDR1 is SSHAT and CDR2 is FNYEAQ (reference sequence). J gave up 6 bases and V 5 bases, and 10 bases lay outside the gene matches. In DNA, the CDR3 is TGTGCCAGCAGCCCCGGGACAGGGCCCGTTCAGACCCAGTACTTC. This translates into CASSPGTGPVQTQYF.

This clone was recorded once. An end of the junction does not agree with germline; a read error may underlie this. V and J are TRBV6-5 and TRBJ1-6; TRBD1 might be the D (5 bases). This CDR3 has 15 residues. In germline, CDR1 is MNHEY, CDR2 SVGAGI. CDR3 nucleotide sequence: TGTGCCAGCAACTTAGAACCCGGACATAACTCACCCCTCCACTTT. Encoded protein: CASNLEPGHNSPLHF.

This clone was detected only a few times. CDR3 in amino acids: CASSHGTANSPLHF. The DNA of the CDR3 is TGTGCCAGCAGTCACGGGACGGCTAATTCACCCCTCCACTTT. V and J are TRBV27 and TRBJ1-6; maybe TRBD1 (5 bases). V was clipped by 5 bases and J by 6 bases, with 11 bases between them. The CDR3 consists of 14 residues. Per the germline V gene, CDR1 is MNHEY and CDR2 is SMNVEV (reference sequence).

This sequence joins TRBV14 and TRBJ1-1; D remains unclear. Germline V gene sequence: CDR1 SGHDN, CDR2 FVKESK. Trimming pared 4 bases from V and 1 base from J, leaving 7 bases between. The CDR3 is 13 amino acids. DNA of the CDR3: TGTGCCAGCAGCCTTACAGCGAACACTGAAGCTTTCTTT. Encoded protein: CASSLTANTEAFF.

The rearrangement joins TRBV6-5 to TRBJ1-4, with TRBD1 matching over 9 bases. The ends lost 2 bases at V and 6 bases at J; junction bases unmatched: 4. Germline V gene sequence: CDR1 MNHEY, CDR2 SVGAGI. This CDR3 contains 15 residues. DNA for the CDR3: TGTGCCAGCAGTTACGGACAGGGGAGTTATGAAAAACTGTTTTTT. It codes for CASSYGQGSYEKLFF.

V and J are TRBV7-9 and TRBJ2-7; TRBD2 agrees at 14 bases. The CDR3 is 17 amino acids. Germline V lookup: CDR1 SEHNR, CDR2 FQNEAQ (reference sequence). V shed 5 bases and J 3 bases; nucleotides not matched to a gene: 9. The CDR3 DNA sequence: TGTGCCAGCAGCCGGGGGGGGACTAGCGGGAGCGTCTACGAGCAGTACTTC. Residues: CASSRGGTSGSVYEQYF.

This chain connects TRBV7-9 to TRBJ2-2; no firm D call. CDR1 is SEHNR, CDR2 FQNEAQ, per germline (reference sequence). This CDR3 comprises 15 residues. Trimming removed 5 bases at V and 0 bases at J, with 10 bases between. CDR3 in amino acids: CASSHGPANTGELFF. The CDR3 bases are TGTGCCAGCAGCCACGGGCCGGCGAACACCGGGGAGCTGTTTTTT.

The chain couples TRBV5-4 to TRBJ2-1; D may correspond to TRBD1 or TRBD2 (5 bases each). Per germline, CDR1 SGHNT and CDR2 YYREEE (reference sequence). The CDR3 is 11 residues long. V shed 3 bases and J shed 9 bases, with 7 bases lying between them. The CDR3 sequence: CASSWGPEQFF. In nucleotides, the CDR3 is TGTGCCAGCAGCTGGGGACCTGAGCAGTTCTTC.

This chain connects TRBV4-2 to TRBJ2-3; TRBD2 matches 15 bases. The CDR3 runs to 17 residues. In germline, CDR1 is LGHNA, CDR2 YNFKEQ. V lost 2 bases to trimming and J lost 2 bases; unmatched junction nucleotides: 2. The CDR3 loop is CASSQRTSGGATDTQYF. The DNA for the CDR3 is TGTGCCAGCAGCCAAAGGACTAGCGGGGGGGCCACAGATACGCAGTATTTT.

This clone was observed a handful of times. The chain links TRBV9 to TRBJ1-2, with D tentatively TRBD1 (6 bases). This CDR3 region has 16 residues. Germline CDR1 reads SGDLS; CDR2 reads YYNGEE. Trimming removed 0 bases from V and 7 bases from J, with 19 bases in between. The CDR3 DNA reads TGTGCCAGCAGCGTAGAGGGGGAGGGCCAGATTGGTGGCTACACCTTC. Translated: CASSVEGEGQIGGYTF.

This clone was detected only a few times. The chain combines TRBV2 with TRBJ2-5; a possible D gene is TRBD1 (6 bases). Trimming took off 6 bases at V and 5 bases at J, with 19 bases between the two ends. The CDR3 is made up of 15 amino acids. The germline V gene encodes CDR1 SNHLY and CDR2 FYNNEI. The CDR3 is CASSPTQGSGETQYF. CDR3 DNA: TGTGCCAGCAGCCCAACCCAGGGGTCGGGGGAGACCCAGTACTTC.

V usage is TRBV5-6 and J usage is TRBJ1-3; D is unresolved. The length of the CDR3 is 17 residues. Looked up from germline, CDR1 is SGHDT and CDR2 is YYEEEE. V was clipped by 0 bases and J by 0 bases, with 13 bases between them. The CDR3: CASSLAEVRLSGNTIYF. The CDR3 DNA reads TGTGCCAGCAGCTTGGCCGAGGTGCGACTCTCTGGAAACACCATATATTTT. The full variable domain, with the rest looked up from reference TRBV5-6 and TRBJ1-3, is DAGVTQSPTHLIKTRGQQVTLRCSPKSGHDTVSWYQQALGQGPQFIFQYYEEEERQRGNFPDRFSGHQFPNYSSELNVNALLLGDSALYLCASSLAEVRLSGNTIYFGEGSWLTVV.

The rearrangement uses TRBV5-1 and TRBJ1-5, with D unresolved. Germline-derived CDR1 and CDR2 are SGHRS and YFSETQ. V was pared by 4 bases and J by 3 bases, with 20 bases between. The CDR3 runs 17 residues. The CDR3 is CASSPTVSGGHNQPQHF. DNA of the CDR3: TGCGCCAGCAGCCCCACCGTCTCGGGAGGGCACAATCAGCCCCAGCATTTT.

The V and J genes are TRBV30 and TRBJ1-1; D ambiguous. This CDR3 has 15 amino acids. Germline V lookup: CDR1 GTSNPN, CDR2 SVGIG (reference sequence). Deletions cut 0 bases from V and 0 bases from J, with 11 bases between. CDR3 sequence: CAWSVRFGLNTEAFF. CDR3 sequence (DNA): TGTGCCTGGAGTGTACGTTTCGGGTTGAACACTGAAGCTTTCTTT. Based on the CDR3 plus reference TRBV30 and TRBJ1-1, the full variable domain is SQTIHQWPATLVQPVGSPLSLECTVEGTSNPNLYWYRQAAGRGLQLLFYSVGIGQISSEVPQNLSASRPQDRQFILSSKKLLLSDSGFYLCAWSVRFGLNTEAFFGQGTRLTVV.

This clone appeared a few times. CDR3 sequence: CASSGGYSNQPQHF. Written as DNA, the CDR3 is TGTGCCAGCAGCGGGGGGTATAGCAATCAGCCCCAGCATTTT. This chain connects TRBV9 to TRBJ1-5; a weak D match, TRBD1 (5 bases). The CDR3 extends over 14 amino acids. Trimming took off 3 bases at V and 0 bases at J, with 7 bases between the two ends. Germline V gene data show CDR1 as SGDLS and CDR2 as YYNGEE.

The chain's CDR3 is CASSLERDRPYNEQFF. The CDR3 bases are TGCGCCAGCAGCTTGGAAAGGGACAGGCCCTACAATGAGCAGTTCTTC. The chain carries TRBV5-1 and TRBJ2-1; TRBD1 matches at 8 bases. The junction had 4 bases not matched to a gene; V was cut back by 0 bases and J by 2 bases. Germline-derived CDR1 and CDR2 are SGHRS and YFSETQ. This CDR3 is 16 amino acids long. The full variable domain, in which reference TRBV5-1 and TRBJ2-1 provide the parts outside the CDR3, is KAGVTQTPRYLIKTRGQQVTLSCSPISGHRSVSWYQQTPGQGLQFLFEYFSETQRNKGNFPGRFSGRQFSNSRSEMNVSTLELGDSALYLCASSLERDRPYNEQFFGPGTRLTVL.

This clone came up a few times. This chain joins TRBV29-1 and TRBJ1-2, with 11 bases matching TRBD1. V dropped 6 bases and J dropped 7; count of bases not matched to a gene: 7. CDR1 is SQVTM, CDR2 ANQGSEA, per germline. The CDR3 is 13 residues long. CDR3 in amino acids: CSVSDRGLSGYTF. For the CDR3, the DNA is TGCAGCGTCTCGGACAGGGGGCTTAGTGGCTACACCTTC.

The rearrangement uses TRBV4-3 and TRBJ2-2; D is unresolved. V lost 3 bases to trimming and J lost 1 base, with 9 bases between them. The germline CDR1 and CDR2 sequences are LGHNA and YSLEER. This CDR3 is 15 amino acids long. The CDR3 sequence: CASSQYTENTGELFF. CDR3 bases: TGCGCCAGCAGCCAGTATACAGAGAACACCGGGGAGCTGTTTTTT.

The chain employs TRBV30 and TRBJ2-2; 7 nucleotides line up with TRBD2. The germline V gene encodes CDR1 GTSNPN and CDR2 SVGIG (reference sequence). CDR3 length: 14 residues. Trimming took 2 bases from V and 8 from J; bases not matched to a gene: 8. CDR3 region: CAWSSAGVGGELFF. In nucleotides, the CDR3 is TGTGCCTGGAGTTCGGCGGGAGTAGGGGGGGAGCTGTTTTTT.

The J gene is TRBJ2-3, the V gene TRBV10-2; 11 bases agree with TRBD2. Germline V CDR1 and CDR2: WSHSY, SAAADI. V shed 0 bases, J shed 5 bases, and the junction held 7 bases outside the gene matches. This CDR3 spans 17 amino acids. This CDR3 is CASSESGASGRIDTQYF. The CDR3 bases are TGCGCCAGCAGTGAGTCGGGGGCTAGCGGGAGGATAGATACGCAGTATTTT.

The sample holds a few counts of this clone. This chain connects TRBV29-1 to TRBJ2-7; no reliable D call. Germline V gene data show CDR1 as SQVTM and CDR2 as ANQGSEA. This CDR3 contains 10 residues. V was pared by 6 bases and J by 5 bases, with 8 bases between. The CDR3 region is CSVTANEQYF. The CDR3 nucleotides read TGCAGCGTGACGGCGAACGAGCAGTACTTC.